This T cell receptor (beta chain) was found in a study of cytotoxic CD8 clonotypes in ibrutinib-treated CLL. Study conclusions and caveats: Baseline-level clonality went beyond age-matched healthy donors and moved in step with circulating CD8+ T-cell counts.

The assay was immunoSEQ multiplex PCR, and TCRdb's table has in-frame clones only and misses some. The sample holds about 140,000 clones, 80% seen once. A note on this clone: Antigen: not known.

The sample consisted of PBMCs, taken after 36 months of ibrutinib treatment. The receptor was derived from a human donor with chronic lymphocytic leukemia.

This CDR3 is CASSFDSGNYEQYF. CDR3 coding DNA: TGTGCCAGCAGCTTCGATAGCGGGAACTACGAGCAGTACTTC. The V call is TRBV7-3, the J call TRBJ2-7; 8 nucleotides align to TRBD2. The V gene end was trimmed by 3 bases and the J gene end by 3 bases; junction bases not matched to a gene: 4. The CDR3 totals 14 residues. Germline assignment: CDR1 SGHTA and CDR2 FQGTGA.